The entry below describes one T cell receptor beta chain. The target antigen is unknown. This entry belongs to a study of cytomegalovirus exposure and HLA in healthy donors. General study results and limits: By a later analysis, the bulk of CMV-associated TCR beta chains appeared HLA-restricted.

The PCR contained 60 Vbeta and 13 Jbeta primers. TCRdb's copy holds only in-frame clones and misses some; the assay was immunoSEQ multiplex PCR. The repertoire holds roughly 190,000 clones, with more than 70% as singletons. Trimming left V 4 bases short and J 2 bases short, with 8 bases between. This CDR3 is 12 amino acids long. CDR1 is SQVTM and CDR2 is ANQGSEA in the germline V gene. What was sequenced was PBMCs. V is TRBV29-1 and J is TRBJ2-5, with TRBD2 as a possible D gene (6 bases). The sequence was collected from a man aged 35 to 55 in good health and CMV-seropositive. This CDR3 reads CSVVAVQETQYF. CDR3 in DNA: TGCAGCGTTGTAGCGGTACAAGAGACCCAGTACTTC.